A selection of T cell receptor beta chains follows, all from one sample in a study of cytomegalovirus exposure and HLA in healthy donors. Clones were read by immunoSEQ multiplex PCR, and TCRdb kept only the in-frame ones, dropping some. Its clone listing holds some 41,000 clones. The sample taken for sequencing was PBMCs. The receptors stem from a male donor in good health and CMV-seronegative. Each CDR3 is given without its conserved first and last residue.

j_call v_call cdr3_aa
TRBJ1-1 TRBV10-3 AISEWGTKDEAF
. TRBV30 AWSGGVPYEQY
TRBJ2-7 TRBV7-2 ASSFGQTEEQY
TRBJ1-3 TRBV5-1 ASSWTFTGGDSGNTIY
TRBJ2-5 TRBV9 ASSPYDSQETQY
TRBJ1-5 TRBV19 ASRDTGNQPQH
TRBJ1-5 TRBV2 ASRLDRGGRNQPQH
TRBJ2-5 TRBV18 ASSSKRQTGTGSVETQY
TRBJ2-1 TRBV6-4 ASSDLAGGNNEQF
TRBJ1-1 TRBV28 ASTSTGSPPEAF
TRBJ1-1 TRBV19 ASSIGTLQAF
TRBJ1-1 TRBV21-1 ASSMTGNTEAF
TRBJ1-2 TRBV6-5 ASRLDGRAYGYT
TRBJ1-1 TRBV27 ASSLRRDTEAF
TRBJ2-7 TRBV19 ASSRRGQDEQY
TRBJ2-3 TRBV4-1 ASSPRTSGDTTDTQY
TRBJ1-4 TRBV5-1 ASSLGTGENEKLF
TRBJ2-2 TRBV5-4 ASRRGVSGINTGELF
TRBJ1-1 TRBV14 ASTLRTGGEAF
TRBJ1-3 TRBV5-6 ASSLGYSGNTIY
TRBJ2-2 TRBV25-1 ASSPERSLAGELF
TRBJ1-5 TRBV28 ASSRDSNQPQH
TRBJ1-2 TRBV5-1 ASSGQGVGYT
TRBJ1-2 TRBV19 ASSIRGGQGSGYGYT
TRBJ1-5 TRBV30 AWSGFDSNQPQH
TRBJ2-5 TRBV7-7 ASSRSGVGETQY
TRBJ2-3 TRBV27 ASSRFRGTDTQY
TRBJ1-2 TRBV11-1 ASRGTGAYGYT
TRBJ2-1 TRBV6-6 ASSPGAGLDFNEQF
TRBJ1-1 TRBV2 ASSPRDRGSAEAF
TRBJ1-3 TRBV12-5 ASGLTAGSRGNTIY
TRBJ2-2 TRBV11-3 ASGDRVGGELF
TRBJ2-7 TRBV2 ASRLADASYEQY
TRBJ2-3 TRBV7-2 ASSLALRDSRTDTQY